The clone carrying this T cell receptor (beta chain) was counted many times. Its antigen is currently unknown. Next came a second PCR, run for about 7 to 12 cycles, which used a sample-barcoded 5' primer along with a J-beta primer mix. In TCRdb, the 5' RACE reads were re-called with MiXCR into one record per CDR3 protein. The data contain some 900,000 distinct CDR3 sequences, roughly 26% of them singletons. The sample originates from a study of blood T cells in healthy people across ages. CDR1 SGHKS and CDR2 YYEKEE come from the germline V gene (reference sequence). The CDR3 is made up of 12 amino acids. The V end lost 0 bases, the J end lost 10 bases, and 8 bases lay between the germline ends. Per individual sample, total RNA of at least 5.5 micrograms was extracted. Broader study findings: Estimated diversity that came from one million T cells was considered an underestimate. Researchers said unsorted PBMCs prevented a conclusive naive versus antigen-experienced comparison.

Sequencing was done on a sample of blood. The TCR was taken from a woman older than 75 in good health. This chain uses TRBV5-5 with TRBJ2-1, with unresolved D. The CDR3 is CASSLEEIEQFF. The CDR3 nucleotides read TGTGCCAGCAGCTTGGAGGAAATCGAGCAGTTCTTC.